This note documents a single T cell receptor (beta chain) sequence. Its cognate antigen is unknown. The repertoire was sequenced with immunoSEQ multiplex PCR; TCRdb's copy has only in-frame clones and lacks some. The sample has about 590,000 clones, over 95% seen once. These data originate in a study of shared clonotypes between healthy human individuals. Broader study findings: Only blood samples were collected, and tissue repertoires likely differ.

Germline-derived CDR1 and CDR2 are GTSNPN and SVGIG (reference sequence). The CDR3 runs to 14 residues. V shed 4 bases and J shed 7 bases, with 16 bases lying between them. Cells designated naive CD8 were CD45RO-negative and were positively selected for CCR7, with terminally differentiated effector memory CD45RA+ cells excluded. Every contributor of samples was a Caucasian grown-up residing in Nashville, Tennessee. Sequencing was done on a sample of naive CD8+ T cells sorted from blood. The receptor comes from a woman in her 30s in good health. V usage is TRBV30 and J usage is TRBJ2-2, with a tentative D call TRBD2 (5 bases). The CDR3 sequence is CAWTPGITSGELFF. CDR3 DNA: TGTGCCTGGACCCCCGGGATAACAAGCGGGGAGCTGTTTTTT.